This TCR beta chain was found in a study of cytomegalovirus exposure and HLA in healthy donors. Study summary: The study's early data release held around 85 million unique TCRs from HLA-typed donors.

PCR employed 60 Vbeta and 13 Jbeta primers. Produced via immunoSEQ multiplex PCR; TCRdb's table is partial and in-frame only. The sample includes approximately 120,000 clones, about 79% seen only once; the top ten take 1.9%. This clone was seen once. The CDR3 sequence is 13 residues long. The germline V gene encodes CDR1 SGHTA and CDR2 FQGNSA. V was cut by 5 bases and J by 9 bases, with 11 bases left in between. Sequenced: PBMCs. This chain connects TRBV7-2 to TRBJ1-6; D not resolved. This TCR derives from a man in his forties or fifties in good health and CMV-seronegative. The DNA for the CDR3 is TGTGCCAGCAGCCCCCTTAGCGGTTCACCCCTCCACTTT. Amino acid sequence: CASSPLSGSPLHF.